Listed below are T cell receptor beta chains from one sample, sequenced in a study of blood T cell repertoires in COVID-19. TCRdb's table, derived via immunoSEQ multiplex PCR, lists solely in-frame clones and lacks some. This table holds 130,000 or so clones, 88% found once. The sample consisted of peripheral blood. The receptors stem from a man aged 55 to 70 with active or convalescent COVID-19. Both conserved end residues are part of each CDR3. A D gene is named only where the DNA matches it firmly. Expanded clones get a size class; other rows say once, few or many, or leave the size out.

J gene	V gene	D gene	clone size	CDR3 DNA	CDR3 protein
TRBJ2-1	TRBV30	-	-	TGTGCCTGGAGATGGCATAATGAGCAGTTCTTC	CAWRWHNEQFF
TRBJ2-7	TRBV14	TRBD1	-	TGTGCCAGCAGCGTCGGACAGGACTCCTACGAGCAGTACTTC	CASSVGQDSYEQYF
TRBJ2-7	TRBV11-2	TRBD1	-	TGTGCCAGCAGCTTAGGCGGACAGGGGAGCTACGAGCAGTACTTC	CASSLGGQGSYEQYF
TRBJ1-6	TRBV6-6	TRBD1	few	TGTGCCAGCACCATAACCAGACAGGGGGACCGCCACCTCCACTTT	CASTITRQGDRHLHF
TRBJ2-3	TRBV27	-	-	TGTGCCAGCAGTCCGACCCCTAACGGAGGTACGCAGTATTTT	CASSPTPNGGTQYF
TRBJ2-3	TRBV15	TRBD2	-	TGTGCCACCAGCAGGCTTAGCGGGAGGGGGACAGATACGCAGTATTTT	CATSRLSGRGTDTQYF
TRBJ2-1	TRBV4-3	-	-	TGCGCCAGCAGCCAAGACGGGGGTCCTAACAATGAGCAGTTCTTC	CASSQDGGPNNEQFF
TRBJ1-1	TRBV12-3/TRBV12-4	-	-	TGTGCCAGCACCAGGGGCAAGAACACTGAAGCTTTCTTT	CASTRGKNTEAFF
TRBJ1-1	TRBV7-9	-	few	TGTGCCAGCAGCTTAAACCGGGACACTGAAGCTTTCTTT	CASSLNRDTEAFF
TRBJ1-6	TRBV28	TRBD1	-	TGTGCCAGCAGGGAGAGGGGGCCCCATAATTCACCCCTCCACTTT	CASRERGPHNSPLHF
TRBJ1-4	TRBV4-1	TRBD1	-	TGCGCTAGTAGAAACAGGGGGCAGGGGGAAAAACTGTTTTTT	CASRNRGQGEKLFF
TRBJ2-7	TRBV6-2/TRBV6-3	-	-	TGTGCCAGCAGTTACTATGTGGGGCTGGAGCAGTACTTC	CASSYYVGLEQYF
TRBJ1-3	TRBV7-2	TRBD1	-	TGTGCCAGCAGCGTAATGGGACAGGGAATTAGGTCTGGAAACACCATATATTTT	CASSVMGQGIRSGNTIYF
TRBJ1-5	TRBV28	-	few	TGTGCCAGCAGTCTCCTTCTGGGGGGGGCCGGCAATCAGCCCCAGCATTTT	CASSLLLGGAGNQPQHF
TRBJ1-2	TRBV6-5	-	-	TGTGCCAGCAGTTACTCGGGACGTCGGGGTAGCGGTGGCTACACCTTC	CASSYSGRRGSGGYTF
TRBJ2-1	TRBV9	-	-	TGTGCCAGCAGTGGGGGCGGAAACAATGAGCAGTTCTTC	CASSGGGNNEQFF
TRBJ1-6	TRBV28	-	-	TGTGCCAGCAGTTATCAGGGTGGGAAGTCACCCCTCCACTTT	CASSYQGGKSPLHF
TRBJ1-5	TRBV10-3	-	-	TGTGCCATCAGTGAATTAGGGGGAGACCAGCCCCAGCATTTT	CAISELGGDQPQHF
TRBJ2-3	TRBV6-6	TRBD2	-	TGTGCCAGCAGGGCACTAGCGGAGTTGAGCACAGATACGCAGTATTTT	CASRALAELSTDTQYF
TRBJ2-2	TRBV24-1	-	-	TGTGCCACCAGTGATTTGCAGGGGCGACGGGGGAACACCGGGGAGCTGTTTTTT	CATSDLQGRRGNTGELFF
TRBJ1-5	TRBV20-1	-	once	TGCAGTGCTACTGACCAGGGGTATAGCAATCAGCCCCAGCATTTT	CSATDQGYSNQPQHF
TRBJ1-5	TRBV6-5	-	-	TGTGCCAGCAGTCTTACAGGGCAGTTGGCGGCCCAGCATTTT	CASSLTGQLAAQHF
TRBJ1-5	TRBV18	TRBD1	-	TGTGCCAGCTCAGATAGACAGGGGGCTAGCAATCAGCCCCAGCATTTT	CASSDRQGASNQPQHF
TRBJ1-3	TRBV2	TRBD1	few	TGTGCCAGCAGGGACAGGGACATGAGAAACACCATATATTTT	CASRDRDMRNTIYF
TRBJ1-4	TRBV7-8	-	once	TGTGCCAGCAGCATAACGGACAGTGAAAAACTGTTTTTT	CASSITDSEKLFF
TRBJ2-7	TRBV10-3	TRBD1	-	TGTGCCATCAGTTCGGGCCCAGGGGGAATCTACGAGCAGTACTTC	CAISSGPGGIYEQYF
TRBJ2-3	TRBV5-1	TRBD2	once	TGCGCCAGCAGCTTGCTCCACTTAGCGGGAGGGAGCACAGATACGCAGTATTTT	CASSLLHLAGGSTDTQYF
TRBJ1-2	TRBV7-8	-	-	TGTGCCAGCAGCTTAGGCAGGGATACCTATGGCTACACCTTC	CASSLGRDTYGYTF
TRBJ2-3	TRBV6-6	-	-	TGTGCCAGCAGTTTCGGGGGTAGCACAGATACGCAGTATTTT	CASSFGGSTDTQYF
TRBJ1-2	TRBV29-1	-	-	TGCAGCGTTGACGGGGCAGGGGAGTATGGCTACACCTTC	CSVDGAGEYGYTF
TRBJ1-1	TRBV18	-	-	TGTGCCAGCTCACCACGTTTAGAGGGATTGGTTGCTTTCTTT	CASSPRLEGLVAFF
TRBJ2-1	TRBV6-1	-	-	TGTGCCAGCAGTGAAGCTAGCAGCTCCTACAATGAGCAGTTCTTC	CASSEASSSYNEQFF
TRBJ1-6	TRBV6-5	-	-	TGTGCCAGTAGAATGGAAGGGAGATCACCCCTCCACTTT	CASRMEGRSPLHF
TRBJ2-1	TRBV2	TRBD1	once	TGTGCCAGCAGCGGGACAGGGGGCATCGAGCAGTTCTTC	CASSGTGGIEQFF
TRBJ2-7	TRBV25-1	TRBD2	-	TGTGCCAGCAGTGACCTCAGCGGGAGCCTGTCCTACGAGCAGTACTTC	CASSDLSGSLSYEQYF
TRBJ1-1	TRBV5-1	TRBD1	-	TGCGCCAGCAGCTCGGGACAGGGCTTAACTGAAGCTTTCTTT	CASSSGQGLTEAFF
TRBJ2-5	TRBV3-1/TRBV3-2	-	-	TGTGCCAGCAGCCTCCCATCGGGGGGCAAGACCCAGTACTTC	CASSLPSGGKTQYF
TRBJ2-7	TRBV4-3	TRBD1	-	TGCGCCAGCAGCACAAGGACCGGGACAGGAGCCGGGCAGTACTTC	CASSTRTGTGAGQYF
TRBJ1-3	TRBV9	TRBD1	-	TGTGCCAGCAGCGTCGGTCGGGGGACAGGGGCAAACAGAAACACCATATATTTT	CASSVGRGTGANRNTIYF
TRBJ1-1	TRBV7-9	-	-	TGTGCCAGCAGCAACCGACGGCGGTTGAACACTGAAGCTTTCTTT	CASSNRRRLNTEAFF
TRBJ1-1	TRBV3-1/TRBV3-2	-	-	TGTGCCAGCAGCCAACCCCAATGGGGAGAACGTAGCGAAGCTTTCTTT	CASSQPQWGERSEAFF
TRBJ1-2	TRBV4-1	-	-	TGCGCCAGCAGCCAAGACAGCTATGGCTACACCTTC	CASSQDSYGYTF
TRBJ2-3	TRBV7-9	-	-	TGTGCCAGCAGCTTGTCCATGATGAAAGGACAGCGTAGCACAGATACGCAGTATTTT	CASSLSMMKGQRSTDTQYF
TRBJ2-7	TRBV2	TRBD2	-	TGTGCCAGCAGGGGGGGGACTAGCGGGAGTAAGCAGTACTTC	CASRGGTSGSKQYF
TRBJ1-2	TRBV5-1	TRBD1	once	TGCGCCAGCAGCTCGGACAGGGAAGGGATCTATGGCTACACCTTC	CASSSDREGIYGYTF
TRBJ2-1	TRBV25-1	TRBD2	once	TGTGCCAGCAGTGCTCTAGCGGGCTCCTACAATGAGCAGTTCTTC	CASSALAGSYNEQFF
TRBJ1-4	TRBV6-5	-	once	TGTGCCAGCATGCCCGGGACACTAAACGAAAAACTGTTTTTT	CASMPGTLNEKLFF
TRBJ1-2	TRBV7-9	-	-	TGTGCCAGCAGTACCTCCGGGAACTATGGCTACACCTTC	CASSTSGNYGYTF
TRBJ2-3	TRBV7-2	TRBD2	-	TGTGCCAGCAGCTTATCTAGCGGGAGTGGGGGCACAGATACGCAGTATTTT	CASSLSSGSGGTDTQYF
TRBJ2-7	TRBV5-1	TRBD1	-	TGCGCCAGCAGTCTTTCGCCTCGGACAGGCAACTCCTACGAGCAGTACTTC	CASSLSPRTGNSYEQYF